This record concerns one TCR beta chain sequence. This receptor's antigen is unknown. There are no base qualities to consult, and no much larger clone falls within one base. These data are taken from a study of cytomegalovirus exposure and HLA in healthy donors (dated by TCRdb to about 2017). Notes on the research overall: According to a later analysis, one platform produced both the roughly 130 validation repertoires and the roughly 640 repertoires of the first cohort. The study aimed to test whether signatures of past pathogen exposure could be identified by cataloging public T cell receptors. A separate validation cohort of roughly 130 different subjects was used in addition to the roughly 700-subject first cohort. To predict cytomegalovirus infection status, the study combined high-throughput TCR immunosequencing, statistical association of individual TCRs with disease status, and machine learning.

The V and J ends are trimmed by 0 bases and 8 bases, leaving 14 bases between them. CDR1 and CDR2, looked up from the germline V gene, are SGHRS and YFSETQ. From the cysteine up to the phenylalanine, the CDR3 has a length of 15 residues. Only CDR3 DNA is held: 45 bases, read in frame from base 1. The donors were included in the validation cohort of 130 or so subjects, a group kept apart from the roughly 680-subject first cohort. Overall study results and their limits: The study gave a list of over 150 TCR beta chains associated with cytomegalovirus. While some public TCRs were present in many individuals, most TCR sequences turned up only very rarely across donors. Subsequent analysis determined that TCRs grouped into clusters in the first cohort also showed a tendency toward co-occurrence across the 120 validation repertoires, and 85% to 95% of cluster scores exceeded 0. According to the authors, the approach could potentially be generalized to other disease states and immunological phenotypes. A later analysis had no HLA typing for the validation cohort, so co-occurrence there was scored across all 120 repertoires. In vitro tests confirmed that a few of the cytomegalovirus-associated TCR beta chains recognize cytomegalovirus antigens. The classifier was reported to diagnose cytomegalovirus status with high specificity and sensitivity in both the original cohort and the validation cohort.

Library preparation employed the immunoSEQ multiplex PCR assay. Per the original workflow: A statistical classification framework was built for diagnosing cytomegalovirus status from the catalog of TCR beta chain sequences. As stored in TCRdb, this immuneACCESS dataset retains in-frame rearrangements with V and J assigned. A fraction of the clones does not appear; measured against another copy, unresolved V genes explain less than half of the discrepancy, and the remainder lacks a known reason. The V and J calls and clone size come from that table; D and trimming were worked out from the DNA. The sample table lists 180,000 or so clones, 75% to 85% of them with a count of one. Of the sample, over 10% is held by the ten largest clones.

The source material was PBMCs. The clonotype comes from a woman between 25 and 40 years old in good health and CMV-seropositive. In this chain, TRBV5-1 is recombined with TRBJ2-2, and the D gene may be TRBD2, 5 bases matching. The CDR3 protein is CASSLDSESGGELFF. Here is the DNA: TGCGCCAGCAGCTTGGACAGCGAGTCGGGAGGGGAGCTGTTTTTT.